The T cell receptor (beta chain) under discussion was sequenced for a study of CXCR3-negative and CXCR3-positive naive CD8 T cells. UMI-labeled 5' RACE yielded the TRB cDNA libraries. Each CDR3 protein gets one entry in TCRdb, which reprocessed the 5' RACE reads and gives no DNA. Its listing shows roughly 99,000 distinct CDR3 sequences. The study's findings and limits: Similar TRBV-TRBJ usage characterized naive CXCR3-negative and CXCR3-positive cells; memory cells differed. A higher hydrophobicity marked the TRB CDR3s of CXCR3-positive naive cells versus CXCR3-negative naive cells.

To note about this clonotype: What it binds is unknown.

This receptor was identified in a human donor in good health. Some clones in this sample may be carry-over from other donors' samples. Sequencing was done on a sample of naive CXCR3+ CD8+ T cells from blood. Subset given: CD45RO-CCR7+CD27+CD95- naive CD8+ T cells expressing CXCR3 (TNR3+).

The CDR3 loop is CASSLRAAGGETQYF. This rearrangement joins TRBV7-2 to TRBJ2-5; TCRdb picks TRBD1, but there is no DNA to check that call. Germline CDR1 SGHTA, CDR2 FQGNSA. This CDR3 contains 15 residues.